The T cell receptor beta chain under discussion was sequenced for a study of tumor and adjacent non-tumor tissue in lung cancer. Study observations and caveats: Compared with tumor, normal lung showed significantly lower TCR diversity.

No cell sorting was done before RNA was extracted from the tissue. The germline gives CDR1 MDHEN, CDR2 SYDVKM. The CDR3 runs 12 residues. Three rounds of nested PCR, following a modified ARM-PCR protocol, produced the TCRbeta library. TCRdb reprocessed the multiplex PCR reads with MiXCR, giving one entry per CDR3 protein. The top ten clones hold around 27% of a sample with 200,000 or so distinct CDR3 sequences, around 70% of them seen once. Concerning this clonotype itself: The antigen is not known.

This receptor was identified in a man aged 55 to 70 with non-small cell lung cancer. Sequenced material: lung tumor tissue. The chain joins TRBV28 to TRBJ2-3; tentatively, D is TRBD1 (5 bases). The J call may be mistaken, given a closer DNA end match to TRBJ1-5. The CDR3 DNA is TGTGCCAGCAGTCGAACCGGGACTCAACAGCATTTT. Its protein is CASSRTGTQQHF.